This T cell receptor beta chain was sequenced for a study of OX40 agonist ivuxolimab in advanced cancers. Study conclusions and caveats: CD4+ and CD8+ blood T cells expanded clonally by week 6 at 0.1 to 3.0 mg/kg.

V lost 3 bases and J 4 bases, leaving 12 bases between the germline ends. Germline values: CDR1 MNHEY, CDR2 SMNVEV (reference sequence). This CDR3 region has 14 residues. Clones were sequenced by immunoSEQ multiplex PCR, and TCRdb holds only the in-frame ones, with some missing. This sample has approximately 51,000 clones, with around 77% found just once. A remark on this clone: No antigen is known for it.

The sequenced sample was CD4+ or CD8+ T cells sorted from blood, obtained in a trial of the OX40 agonist ivuxolimab. This chain connects TRBV27 to TRBJ1-1; weak D call: TRBD1 (6 bases). The origin of this receptor is an adult with an advanced solid tumor such as melanoma, head and neck, liver or kidney cancer. The CDR3 sequence is CASSFGTMSTEAFF. CDR3 DNA: TGTGCCAGCAGTTTCGGGACAATGAGCACTGAAGCTTTCTTT.